Below, 27 T cell receptor beta chains from the same sample are listed, as sequenced in a study of CD8 T cells in Susac syndrome. An amount of RNA that ranged from roughly 0.45 to 1 ug was reverse transcribed with random hexamers. TCRdb passed the immunoSEQ multiplex PCR reads through MiXCR, listing each CDR3 protein once. The sample lists around 270,000 distinct CDR3 sequences, approximately 85% occurring once. The source material was CD8+ T cells from PBMCs. The receptor set was obtained from a human donor with multiple sclerosis.

This clonotype was counted a single time. The V and J genes are TRBV27 and TRBJ2-7; 8 nucleotides agree with TRBD2. With 4 bases clipped from V and 3 bases from J, the junction kept 2 bases outside the gene matches. There are 13 residues in the CDR3. CDR1 and CDR2 (germline): MNHEY, SMNVEV (reference sequence). In DNA, the CDR3 is TGTGCCAGCAGTTGGGGACTAGGCTACGAGCAGTACTTC. It specifies CASSWGLGYEQYF.

V and J are TRBV2 and TRBJ2-1; perhaps TRBD1 as D (6 bases). This CDR3 has 15 amino acids. Germline CDR1 and CDR2: SNHLY and FYNNEI. Trimming shortened V by 8 bases and J by 5 bases, and 19 bases separated the two germline ends. The CDR3 is CASEPTDRSNNEQFF. The CDR3 region has the DNA TGTGCCAGCGAGCCGACGGACAGAAGTAACAATGAGCAGTTCTTC.

V gene TRBV5-6 combines with J gene TRBJ1-5; maybe TRBD1 (5 bases). The V and J ends lost 2 bases and 4 bases respectively, with 16 bases between them. Germline V gene lookup returns CDR1 SGHDT and CDR2 YYEEEE. CDR3 length: 16 amino acids. The CDR3 region is CASSFGAGGSNQPQHF. The CDR3, as DNA: TGTGCCAGCAGCTTTGGGGCAGGTGGATCAAATCAGCCCCAGCATTTT.

The chain combines TRBV6-5 with TRBJ2-7; 10 positions match TRBD2. Germline V gives CDR1 MNHEY, CDR2 SVGAGI. V trimming: 6 bases; J trimming: 5 bases; junction bases outside the gene matches: 7. CDR3 length: 14 amino acids. The CDR3 region is CASSPLLAGDEQYF. The DNA of the CDR3 is TGTGCCAGCAGCCCCTTGCTAGCGGGAGACGAGCAGTACTTC.

The chain employs TRBV19 and TRBJ2-7; a possible D gene is TRBD1 (5 bases). The CDR3 runs to 13 residues. V was pared by 2 bases and J by 3 bases, with 8 bases between. Germline loops: CDR1 LNHDA, CDR2 SQIVND (reference sequence). DNA for the CDR3: TGTGCCAGTAGTATACAGGACAACTACGAGCAGTACTTC. Its protein product is CASSIQDNYEQYF.

The genes are TRBV6-5 and TRBJ1-1; 8 bases fit TRBD1. Unmatched junction bases numbered 11, after V lost 5 bases and J lost 6 bases. The CDR3 is made up of 15 amino acids. Per germline, CDR1 MNHEY and CDR2 SVGAGI. The CDR3 protein is CASSHTGGEGAEAFF. The CDR3 DNA reads as TGTGCCAGCAGTCACACAGGGGGGGAGGGGGCTGAAGCTTTCTTT.

The V call is TRBV25-1, the J call TRBJ2-6; D is uncertain. This CDR3 has 13 residues. Germline V gives CDR1 MGHDK, CDR2 SYGVNS. CDR3 region: CATSDSGANVLTF. The CDR3 nucleotides read TGTGCTACCTCAGACTCTGGGGCCAACGTCCTGACTTTC.

The V gene is TRBV28, the J gene TRBJ2-1; 7 nucleotides match TRBD1. Losses at the gene ends were 6 bases for V and 2 bases for J; bases not matched to a gene: 7. The V gene's germline CDR1 is MDHEN and CDR2 SYDVKM. The CDR3 is made up of 15 amino acids. CDR3 sequence: CASRPGTDTYNEQFF. The DNA of the CDR3 is TGTGCCAGCAGACCCGGGACAGATACCTACAATGAGCAGTTCTTC.

This clonotype was counted once. This sequence joins TRBV4-3 and TRBJ2-7; perhaps TRBD1 as D (6 bases). The CDR3 contains 14 residues. Trimming shortened V by 4 bases and J by 4 bases, and 14 bases separated the two germline ends. Germline CDR1 LGHNA, CDR2 YSLEER. CDR3 residues: CASSPYTGLYEQYF. CDR3 DNA sequence: TGCGCCAGCAGCCCATACACAGGGCTGTACGAGCAGTACTTC.

This chain connects TRBV5-1 to TRBJ2-7; D may be TRBD1 (6 bases). Germline V gives CDR1 SGHRS, CDR2 YFSETQ. Trimming removed 0 bases at V and 0 bases at J, with 10 bases between. CDR3 length equals 15 residues. The CDR3 loop reads CASSLGQGTSYEQYF. Here the CDR3 DNA reads TGCGCCAGCAGCTTGGGTCAGGGGACCTCCTACGAGCAGTACTTC.

In nucleotides, the CDR3 is TGTGCCAGCAGCTTCGGCAGAGGTCAGGCTGAAGCTTTCTTT. The encoded protein is CASSFGRGQAEAFF. The genes are TRBV5-4 and TRBJ1-1, with unresolved D. V was trimmed by 2 bases and J by 6 bases, leaving 14 bases between them. This CDR3 contains 14 residues. Germline V gene data show CDR1 as SGHNT and CDR2 as YYREEE (reference sequence). Full variable domain (remainder filled in from reference TRBV5-4 and TRBJ1-1): ETGVTQSPTHLIKTRGQQVTLRCSSQSGHNTVSWYQQALGQGPQFIFQYYREEENGRGNFPPRFSGLQFPNYSSELNVNALELDDSALYLCASSFGRGQAEAFFGQGTRLTVV.

J is TRBJ2-7 and V is TRBV5-6; 8 bases fit TRBD1. Losses at the gene ends were 4 bases for V and 0 bases for J; bases not matched to a gene: 3. The CDR3 sequence is 14 residues long. CDR1 SGHDT and CDR2 YYEEEE come from the germline V gene. The chain's CDR3 is CASSHQGASYEQYF. CDR3 in DNA: TGTGCCAGCAGCCATCAGGGGGCCTCCTACGAGCAGTACTTC. Full variable domain (rest looked up from reference TRBV5-6 and TRBJ2-7): DAGVTQSPTHLIKTRGQQVTLRCSPKSGHDTVSWYQQALGQGPQFIFQYYEEEERQRGNFPDRFSGHQFPNYSSELNVNALLLGDSALYLCASSHQGASYEQYFGPGTRLTVT.

This rearrangement joins TRBV11-2 to TRBJ1-5; D ambiguous. V was cut by 1 base and J by 4 bases, with 14 bases left in between. Per the germline V gene, CDR1 is SGHAT and CDR2 is FQNNGV. This CDR3 contains 16 residues. CDR3 DNA: TGTGCCAGCAGCTTAGGACCGGTATCGGGTAATCAGCCCCAGCATTTT. Its translation: CASSLGPVSGNQPQHF.

V and J are TRBV2 and TRBJ1-1; weak D call: TRBD1 (5 bases). Germline V gene sequence: CDR1 SNHLY, CDR2 FYNNEI. This CDR3 is built from 13 residues. The CDR3 DNA follows: TGTTCCAACCCCCGGGACGTAGACACTGAAGCTTTCTTT. Its protein product is CSNPRDVDTEAFF.

The V gene is TRBV28, the J gene TRBJ2-7; 9 bases line up with TRBD2. Per the germline V gene, CDR1 is MDHEN and CDR2 is SYDVKM. This CDR3 spans 13 amino acids. The V and J ends lost 8 bases and 4 bases, in that order; junction bases with no gene match: 6. As DNA, the CDR3 is TGTGCCAGCCTGGCTAGCGGGATTTACGAGCAGTACTTC. This translates into CASLASGIYEQYF.

This sequence joins TRBV7-9 and TRBJ2-5; TRBD2 agrees at 12 bases. CDR3 length: 16 residues. Losses at the gene ends were 4 bases for V and 5 bases for J; bases not matched to a gene: 8. Germline CDR1 reads SEHNR; CDR2 reads FQNEAQ (reference sequence). DNA of the CDR3: TGTGCCAGCAGCTATGGACTAGCGGGAACCCACGAGACCCAGTACTTC. Translated, it gives CASSYGLAGTHETQYF. Looking up the rest from reference TRBV7-9 and TRBJ2-5 gives the full variable domain: DTGVSQNPRHKITKRGQNVTFRCDPISEHNRLYWYRQTLGQGPEFLTYFQNEAQLEKSRLLSDRFSAERPKGSFSTLEIQRTEQGDSAMYLCASSYGLAGTHETQYFGPGTRLLVL.

V is TRBV7-8 and J is TRBJ2-7, with D perhaps matching TRBD2 (5 bases). Trimming cost V 5 bases and J 3 bases, with 14 bases left between them. Per the germline V gene, CDR1 is SGHVS and CDR2 is FQNEAQ. The CDR3 totals 14 residues. CDR3 DNA: TGTGCCAGCAGCCCATCCGGGATCCACTACGAGCAGTACTTC. Its translation: CASSPSGIHYEQYF.

The V gene is TRBV6-2 or TRBV6-3, the J gene TRBJ2-2; 10 bases line up with TRBD2. The germline V gene encodes CDR1 MNHEY and CDR2 SVGEGT. The CDR3 spans 17 residues. Trimming cost V 6 bases and J 4 bases; bases outside gene matches: 11. Written as DNA, the CDR3 is TGTGCCAGCAGCCTAGCGGGAGTTGTGTTAGGCACCGGGGAGCTGTTTTTT. Amino acids: CASSLAGVVLGTGELFF.

This clonotype was seen a few times. The chain joins TRBV2 to TRBJ2-7, with D perhaps TRBD2 (5 bases). Trimming removed 6 bases from V and 0 bases from J, with 12 bases in between. The CDR3 covers 14 residues. Germline values: CDR1 SNHLY, CDR2 FYNNEI. CDR3 loop: CASSLEGSSYEQYF. The CDR3 region has the DNA TGTGCCAGCAGCCTAGAGGGCTCCTCCTACGAGCAGTACTTC.

The chain recombines TRBV6-2 or TRBV6-3 with TRBJ1-5, with TRBD1 identical over 7 bases. The CDR3 extends over 18 amino acids. Germline CDR1 and CDR2: MNHEY and SVGEGT. J lost 2 bases, V lost 7 bases, and 17 bases had no gene match. The CDR3 is CASTPARGSNGGNQPQHF. The CDR3, as DNA: TGTGCCAGCACCCCCGCCAGGGGGTCAAATGGTGGCAATCAGCCCCAGCATTTT.

V usage is TRBV13 and J usage is TRBJ1-1; a weak D match, TRBD1 (6 bases). The CDR3 is made up of 11 amino acids. The germline V and J ends were trimmed by 6 bases and 10 bases, with 12 bases remaining between them. Germline CDR1 and CDR2: PRHDT and FYEKMQ (reference sequence). CDR3 amino acids: CASSGGLGAFF. The DNA for the CDR3 is TGTGCCAGCAGTGGGGGGCTGGGAGCTTTCTTT.

The V gene is TRBV28, the J gene TRBJ2-7; 12 bases are a match to TRBD1. From germline, CDR1 is MDHEN and CDR2 SYDVKM. V was pared by 5 bases and J by 6 bases, with 5 bases of the junction left unmatched. CDR3 length equals 14 residues. Here the CDR3 DNA reads TGTGCCAGCAGTGTCACGGGACAGGGGGCCGAGCAGTACTTC. Amino acid sequence: CASSVTGQGAEQYF.

This chain links TRBV5-1 with TRBJ1-4; TRBD1 agrees at 9 bases. V lost 0 bases, J lost 4 bases, and 4 bases stayed unmatched. The CDR3 spans 16 residues. CDR1 and CDR2 from the germline V gene are SGHRS and YFSETQ. As DNA, the CDR3 is TGCGCCAGCAGCTTGGCCCCGGGACAGGGTAATGAAAAACTGTTTTTT. Encoded protein: CASSLAPGQGNEKLFF.

The chain combines TRBV7-2 with TRBJ2-1, with 9 positions matching TRBD1. Per germline, CDR1 SGHTA and CDR2 FQGNSA. The CDR3 is 15 residues long. After removal of 5 bases from V and 8 bases from J, the junction contained 10 bases not matched to a gene. Here the CDR3 reads CASSTIQGAMDEQFF. CDR3 nucleotides: TGTGCCAGCAGCACCATACAGGGGGCTATGGATGAGCAGTTCTTC.

The chain joins TRBV6-1 to TRBJ2-5, with 9 positions matching TRBD2. V was clipped by 6 bases and J by 0 bases; unmatched bases: 8. This CDR3 has 16 amino acids. Germline V gives CDR1 MNHNS, CDR2 SASEGT. CDR3 bases: TGTGCCAGCAGCCCCCTTAGCGGGAGTAACCAAGAGACCCAGTACTTC. This encodes CASSPLSGSNQETQYF.

This chain connects TRBV19 to TRBJ1-5; TRBD1 agrees at 7 bases. The germline V gene encodes CDR1 LNHDA and CDR2 SQIVND (reference sequence). This CDR3 is built from 14 residues. V was clipped by 6 bases and J by 7 bases; unmatched bases: 9. This CDR3 is CASSDRVRRQPQHF. CDR3 in DNA: TGTGCCAGTAGCGACAGGGTGCGAAGACAGCCCCAGCATTTT. Full variable domain (outside the CDR3, taken from reference TRBV19 and TRBJ1-5): DGGITQSPKYLFRKEGQNVTLSCEQNLNHDAMYWYRQDPGQGLRLIYYSQIVNDFQKGDIAEGYSVSREKKESFPLTVTSAQKNPTAFYLCASSDRVRRQPQHFGDGTRLSIL.

The chain recombines TRBV4-3 with TRBJ1-5, with TRBD1 as a possible D gene (5 bases). The V and J ends lost 3 bases and 3 bases respectively, with 15 bases between them. From germline, CDR1 is LGHNA and CDR2 YSLEER. CDR3 length equals 16 residues. This CDR3 reads CASSQDHDSTNQPQHF. DNA for the CDR3: TGCGCCAGCAGCCAGGACCACGACAGCACCAATCAGCCCCAGCATTTT.